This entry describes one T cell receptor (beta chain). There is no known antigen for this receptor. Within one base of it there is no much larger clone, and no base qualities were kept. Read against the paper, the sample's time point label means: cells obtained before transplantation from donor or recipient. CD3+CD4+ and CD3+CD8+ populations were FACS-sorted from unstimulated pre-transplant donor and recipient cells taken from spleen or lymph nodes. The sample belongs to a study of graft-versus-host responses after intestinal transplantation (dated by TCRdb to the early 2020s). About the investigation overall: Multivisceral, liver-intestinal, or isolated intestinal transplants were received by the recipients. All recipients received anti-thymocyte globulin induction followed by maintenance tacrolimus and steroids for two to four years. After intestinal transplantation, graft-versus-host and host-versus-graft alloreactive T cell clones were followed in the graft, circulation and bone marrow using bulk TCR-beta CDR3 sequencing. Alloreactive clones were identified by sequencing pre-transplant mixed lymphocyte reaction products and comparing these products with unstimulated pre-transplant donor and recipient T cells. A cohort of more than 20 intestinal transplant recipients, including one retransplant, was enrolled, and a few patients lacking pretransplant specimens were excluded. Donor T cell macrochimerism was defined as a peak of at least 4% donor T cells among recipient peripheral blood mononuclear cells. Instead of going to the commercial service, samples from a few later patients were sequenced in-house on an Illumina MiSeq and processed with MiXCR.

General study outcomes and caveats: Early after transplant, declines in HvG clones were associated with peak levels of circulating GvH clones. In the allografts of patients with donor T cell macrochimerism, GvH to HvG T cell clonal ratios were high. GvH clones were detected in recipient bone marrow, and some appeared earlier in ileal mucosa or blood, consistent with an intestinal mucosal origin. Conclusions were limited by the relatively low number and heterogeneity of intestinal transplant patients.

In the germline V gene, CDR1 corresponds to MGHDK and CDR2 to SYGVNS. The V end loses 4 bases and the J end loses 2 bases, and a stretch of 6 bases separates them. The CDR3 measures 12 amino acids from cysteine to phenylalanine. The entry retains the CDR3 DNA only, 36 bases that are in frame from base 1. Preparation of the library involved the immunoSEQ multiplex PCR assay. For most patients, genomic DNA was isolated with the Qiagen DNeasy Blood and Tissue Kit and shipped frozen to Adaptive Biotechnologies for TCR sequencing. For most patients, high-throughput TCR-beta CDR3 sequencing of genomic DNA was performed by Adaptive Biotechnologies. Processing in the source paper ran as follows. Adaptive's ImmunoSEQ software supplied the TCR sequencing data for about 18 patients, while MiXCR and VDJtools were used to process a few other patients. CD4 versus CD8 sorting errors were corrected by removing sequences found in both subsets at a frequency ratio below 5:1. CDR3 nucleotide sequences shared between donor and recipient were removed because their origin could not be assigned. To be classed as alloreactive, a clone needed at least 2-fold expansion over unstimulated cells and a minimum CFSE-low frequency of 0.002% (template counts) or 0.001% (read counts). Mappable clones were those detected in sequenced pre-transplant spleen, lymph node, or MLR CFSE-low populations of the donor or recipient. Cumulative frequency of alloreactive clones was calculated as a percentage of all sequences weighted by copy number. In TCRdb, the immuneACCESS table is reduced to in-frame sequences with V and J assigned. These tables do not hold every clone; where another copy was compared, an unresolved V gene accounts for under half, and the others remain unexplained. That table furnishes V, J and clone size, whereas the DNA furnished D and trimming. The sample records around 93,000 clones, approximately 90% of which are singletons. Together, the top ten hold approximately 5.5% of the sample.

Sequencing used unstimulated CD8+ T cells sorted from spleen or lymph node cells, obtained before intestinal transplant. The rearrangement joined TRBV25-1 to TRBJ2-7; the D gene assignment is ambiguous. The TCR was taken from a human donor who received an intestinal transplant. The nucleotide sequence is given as TGTGCCAGCAGTGCACAGCCCTACGAGCAGTACTTC. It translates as CASSAQPYEQYF.